This entry is about one T cell receptor beta chain. The target antigen is unknown. This specimen comes from a study of cytomegalovirus exposure and HLA in healthy donors. The PCR made use of 60 Vbeta and 13 Jbeta primers. Produced via immunoSEQ multiplex PCR; TCRdb's table is partial and in-frame only. This repertoire shows about 130,000 clones, around 67% found once; its top ten account for 2.1%. The J segment lost 0 bases and the V segment lost 3 bases, leaving 1 base of the junction unmatched. In germline, CDR1 is ENHRY, CDR2 SYGVKD. This CDR3 spans 15 amino acids. Whole-study results and caveats: For TCR beta chains, V- and J-gene trimming was later linked to a missense DCLRE1C variant. Of the V segments, some could not be distinguished, including TRBV6-2 and TRBV6-3, and were excluded.

The chain carries TRBV10-3 and TRBJ1-1; TRBD1 matches at 10 bases. The sequence was obtained from a middle-aged woman in good health and CMV-seropositive. Material for sequencing was PBMCs. In nucleotides, the CDR3 is TGTGCCATCAGTGACGGGACAGGGGTGAACACTGAAGCTTTCTTT. It translates to CAISDGTGVNTEAFF.